A selection of T cell receptor beta chains follows, all from one sample in a study of blood T cell repertoires in COVID-19. Measured with immunoSEQ multiplex PCR; TCRdb has only the in-frame clones, and not every one. The sample lists under 250,000 clones, about 76% occurring once. The sequencing sample was made of PBMCs or T cells enriched from blood (not recorded which). The origin of the receptors is a woman in her forties or fifties with acute COVID-19. The CDR3 runs from the conserved cysteine through the conserved F or W. Fields, in order: D gene, clone size, J gene, V gene, CDR3 DNA, CDR3 protein. D genes are given only for firm matches. Clone size is stated in some rows and not others, as once, few, many or a class when expanded.

d_call: .; clone_size: .; j_call: TRBJ1-4; v_call: TRBV6-5; cdr3_nt: TGTGCCAGCAGAATACAGGGCGCAACTAATGAAAAACTGTTTTTT; cdr3_aa: CASRIQGATNEKLFF
d_call: TRBD1; clone_size: .; j_call: TRBJ1-4; v_call: TRBV7-3; cdr3_nt: TGTGCCAGCAGCGAAGGGACAGCGAATGAAAAACTGTTTTTT; cdr3_aa: CASSEGTANEKLFF
d_call: TRBD1; clone_size: few; j_call: TRBJ1-1; v_call: TRBV4-1; cdr3_nt: TGCGCCAGCAGCCAAACCTCAACAGGGGCGGTTCGGACTGAAGCTTTCTTT; cdr3_aa: CASSQTSTGAVRTEAFF
d_call: .; clone_size: few; j_call: TRBJ1-4; v_call: TRBV27; cdr3_nt: TGTGCCAGCCGCCGGGGTGTAACTAATGAAAAACTGTTTTTT; cdr3_aa: CASRRGVTNEKLFF
d_call: .; clone_size: .; j_call: TRBJ1-5; v_call: TRBV19; cdr3_nt: TGTGCCAGTAGACCTCAGCGTAATAGCAATCAGCCCCAGCATTTT; cdr3_aa: CASRPQRNSNQPQHF
d_call: .; clone_size: .; j_call: TRBJ1-2; v_call: TRBV3-1/TRBV3-2; cdr3_nt: TGTGCCAGCAGCCATGCTCCCAAAGGTGGGCCTGGCTACACCTTC; cdr3_aa: CASSHAPKGGPGYTF
d_call: .; clone_size: .; j_call: TRBJ1-5; v_call: TRBV12-3/TRBV12-4; cdr3_nt: TGTGCCAGCAGTTTTGGTGACAAGTTGATTTTT; cdr3_aa: CASSFGDKLIF
d_call: .; clone_size: once; j_call: TRBJ1-5; v_call: TRBV30; cdr3_nt: TGTGCCTGGAGGGGTGACAGTAATCAGCCCCAGCATTTT; cdr3_aa: CAWRGDSNQPQHF
d_call: .; clone_size: .; j_call: TRBJ1-1; v_call: TRBV15; cdr3_nt: TGTGCCACCAGCAGAGATGGGGGCAGGACTGAAGCTTTCTTT; cdr3_aa: CATSRDGGRTEAFF
d_call: .; clone_size: .; j_call: TRBJ2-1; v_call: TRBV7-2; cdr3_nt: TGTGCCAGCAGGAGCGGGTACTACAATGAGCAGTTCTTC; cdr3_aa: CASRSGYYNEQFF